Each of the 11 T cell receptor beta chains below was sequenced from the same sample in a study of response to subunit inactivated influenza vaccine (dated by TCRdb to between 2018 and 2020). Library preparation employed RT-PCR. TCRdb names Illumina HiSeq 2500 as the instrument used. Starting from the raw public reads, TCRdb applied fastp trimming at Q25, assembled clones with MiXCR and retained in-frame beta chains. When rows share a CDR3 protein, they turn into one entry using the most common DNA and genes. Present in this sample are more than 200,000 distinct CDR3 sequences, more than 9% of which were seen just once. The top ten clonotypes cover less than 8.5% of the sample. Source: non-naive T cells sorted from PBMCs, taken around 14 days before vaccination. The sample's cell subset or site, from its label and the paper: memory T cell fraction. Receptor source: a man aged 45-65 years who received an inactivated influenza vaccine. Donor details come from another sample of the same person, matched by shared clones.

This clonotype was observed a handful of times. The chain combines TRBV7-2 with TRBJ2-7; D might be TRBD1 (5 bases). The CDR3 runs 15 residues. V lost 1 base to trimming and J lost 2 bases, with 12 bases between them. Germline V gene data show CDR1 as SGHTA and CDR2 as FQGNSA. The CDR3 DNA reads TGTGCCAGCAGCTTAGACAGGTACAGGACCTACGAGCAGTACTTC. Protein product: CASSLDRYRTYEQYF.

This clonotype was observed a handful of times. J is TRBJ2-5 and V is TRBV11-2; TRBD2 matches at 8 bases. CDR1 and CDR2 (germline): SGHAT, FQNNGV. Unmatched junction bases numbered 10, after V lost 2 bases and J lost 5 bases. The CDR3 is 16 residues long. In nucleotides, the CDR3 is TGTGCCAGCAGCTTATTGTCGGGGGGGCCGGAGGAGACCCAGTACTTC. Encoded protein: CASSLLSGGPEETQYF.

This chain links TRBV24-1 with TRBJ2-5, with 8 bases lining up with TRBD1. J was trimmed by 1 base and V by 3 bases; bases with no gene match: 6. The germline V gene has CDR1 KGHDR and CDR2 SFDVKD. The CDR3 totals 16 residues. The chain's CDR3 is CATSDPAGTGQETQYF. CDR3 coding DNA: TGTGCCACCAGTGATCCGGCTGGGACAGGCCAAGAGACCCAGTACTTC.

This chain connects TRBV28 to TRBJ2-1, with D maybe TRBD1 (7 bases). V was pared by 2 bases and J by 2 bases, with 10 bases between. The CDR3 is 15 residues long. The V gene's germline CDR1 is MDHEN and CDR2 SYDVKM. In DNA form, the CDR3 reads TGTGCCAGCAGTTTAGGCGGGACAGCCTACAATGAGCAGTTCTTC. Translation gives CASSLGGTAYNEQFF.

This clonotype occurred many times. V gene TRBV6-2 or TRBV6-3 combines with J gene TRBJ1-5; D might be TRBD1 (5 bases). The germline CDR1 and CDR2 sequences are MNHEY and SVGEGT. Trimming took 2 bases from V and 6 from J, leaving 14 bases between them. CDR3 length: 15 residues. The CDR3 loop reads CASSYGQGSPQPQHF. CDR3 nucleotides: TGTGCCAGCAGTTACGGTCAGGGATCGCCTCAGCCCCAGCATTTT.

This clonotype was seen many times. The chain employs TRBV20-1 and TRBJ2-5; D uncertain. The CDR3 sequence is 10 residues long. Germline CDR1 and CDR2: DFQATT and SNEGSKA (reference sequence). The V and J ends lost 5 bases and 5 bases respectively, with 6 bases between them. Here the CDR3 DNA reads TGCAGTGCTGCCCAGGAGACCCAGTACTTC. Protein product: CSAAQETQYF.

The chain links TRBV12-3 or TRBV12-4 to TRBJ2-5, with 16 bases fitting TRBD2. This CDR3 spans 17 amino acids. J was trimmed by 3 bases and V by 6 bases; bases with no gene match: 7. The CDR3 coding sequence is TGTGCCAGCAGAGCGGGACTAGCGGGAGGGGGAGAAGAGACCCAGTACTTC. Protein product: CASRAGLAGGGEETQYF.

This clonotype was seen only a few times. V and J are TRBV28 and TRBJ2-7; 10 bases line up with TRBD2. The CDR3 totals 16 residues. V shed 5 bases and J 0 bases; nucleotides not matched to a gene: 7. Germline V gene sequence: CDR1 MDHEN, CDR2 SYDVKM. The CDR3 region has the DNA TGTGCCAGCAGTCTCACTAGCGGGACCTACTCCTACGAGCAGTACTTC. This codes for CASSLTSGTYSYEQYF.

Worth noting for this clonotype: A single base separates this from a much larger clone, so it may be a read error. V gene TRBV29-1 combines with J gene TRBJ1-1; D gene unclear. The CDR3 is 12 residues long. The germline V gene encodes CDR1 SQVTM and CDR2 ANQGSEA. V lost 5 bases and J lost 5, with 12 bases in between. In nucleotides, the CDR3 is TGCAGCGTTTTTTATTGGGAGACTGAAGCTTTCTTT. As protein: CSVFYWETEAFF.

Details on this clonotype: A much larger clone lies one base from this, so it may be a read error. V is TRBV5-1 and J is TRBJ1-1; 7 nucleotides align to TRBD1. The germline gives CDR1 SGHRS, CDR2 YFSETQ. CDR3 length equals 14 residues. The CDR3 loop is CASSQQGRYTEALF. In DNA, the CDR3 is TGCGCCAGCAGCCAACAGGGGAGATACACTGAAGCTCTCTTT.

The J gene is TRBJ2-7, the V gene TRBV7-2, with D possibly matching TRBD2 (5 bases). V lost 5 bases and J lost 4, with 21 bases in between. The CDR3 length is 16 residues. CDR1 is SGHTA and CDR2 is FQGNSA in the germline V gene. CDR3 sequence reads: CASSPVSLAEVYEQYF. CDR3 nucleotide sequence: TGTGCCAGCAGCCCCGTTTCCTTGGCGGAGGTGTACGAGCAGTACTTC.